This T cell receptor beta chain is from a study of shared clonotypes between healthy human individuals. The method was immunoSEQ multiplex PCR; TCRdb's version includes in-frame clones alone and lacks a portion of them. This table holds a few million clones, about nine tenths found once. The germline V gene encodes CDR1 SGHAT and CDR2 FQNNGV. With 5 bases removed from V and 5 bases from J, the gap between germline ends came to 15 bases. The CDR3 has 14 amino acids. The clonotype comes from a man between 18 and 35 years old in good health. Some clones in this sample may be carry-over from other donors' samples. The chain has TRBV11-2 and TRBJ2-5; D may be TRBD1 (5 bases). Material for sequencing was naive CD4+ T cells from PBMCs. The subset: CD45RA+ positively selected. The CDR3 loop is CASSPRTGLETQYF. The CDR3 DNA sequence: TGTGCCAGCAGCCCTCGAACAGGCCTTGAGACCCAGTACTTC. Supplemented by reference TRBV11-2 and TRBJ2-5, the full variable domain reads EAGVAQSPRYKIIEKRQSVAFWCNPISGHATLYWYQQILGQGPKLLIQFQNNGVVDDSQLPKDRFSAERLKGVDSTLKIQPAKLEDSAVYLCASSPRTGLETQYFGPGTRLLVL.